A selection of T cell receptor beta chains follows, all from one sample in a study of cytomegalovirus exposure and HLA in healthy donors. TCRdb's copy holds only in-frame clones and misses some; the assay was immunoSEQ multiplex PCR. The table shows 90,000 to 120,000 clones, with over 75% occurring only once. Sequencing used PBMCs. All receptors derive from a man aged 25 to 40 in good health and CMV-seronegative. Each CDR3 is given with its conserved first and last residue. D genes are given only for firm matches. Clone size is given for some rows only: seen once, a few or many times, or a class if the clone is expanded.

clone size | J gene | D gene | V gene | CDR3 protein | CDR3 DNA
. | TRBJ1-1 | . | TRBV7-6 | CASSFSPSGIPPWDTEAFF | TGTGCCAGCAGCTTTAGTCCCTCAGGTATCCCCCCATGGGACACTGAAGCTTTCTTT
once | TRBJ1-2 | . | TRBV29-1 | CSVLDNTHYGYTF | TGCAGCGTTCTCGACAACACCCACTATGGCTACACCTTC
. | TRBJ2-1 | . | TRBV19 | CASSLGGGGNEQFF | TGTGCCAGTAGTCTGGGGGGGGGCGGGAATGAGCAGTTCTTC
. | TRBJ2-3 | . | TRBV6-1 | CATLRGPDTDTQYF | TGTGCCACCCTGCGGGGGCCCGACACAGATACGCAGTATTTT
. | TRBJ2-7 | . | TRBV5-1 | CASSFLANDEQYF | TGCGCCAGCAGCTTTTTAGCAAACGACGAGCAGTACTTC
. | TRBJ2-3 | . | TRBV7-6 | CASSLDGGTDTQYF | TGTGCCAGCAGCTTAGACGGGGGCACAGATACGCAGTATTTT
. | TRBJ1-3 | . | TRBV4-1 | CASRRDTYSGNTIYF | TGCGCCAGCAGGAGGGACACCTACTCTGGAAACACCATATATTTT
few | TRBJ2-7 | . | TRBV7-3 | CASSPTGGAYEQYF | TGTGCCAGCAGCCCGACTGGCGGTGCCTACGAGCAGTACTTC
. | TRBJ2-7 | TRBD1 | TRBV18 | CASSFTGQGSYEQYF | TGTGCCAGCTCATTTACGGGACAGGGGTCCTACGAGCAGTACTTC
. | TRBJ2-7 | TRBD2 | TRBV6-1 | CASSEAGTTTYEQYF | TGTGCCAGCAGTGAAGCGGGGACTACCACCTACGAGCAGTACTTC
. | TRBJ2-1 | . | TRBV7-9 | CASSHSTRGFNNEQFF | TGTGCCAGCAGCCACTCGACTAGGGGATTCAACAATGAGCAGTTCTTC
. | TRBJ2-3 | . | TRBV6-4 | CASSAGTLETDTQYF | TGTGCCAGCAGTGCTGGGACATTGGAAACAGATACGCAGTATTTT
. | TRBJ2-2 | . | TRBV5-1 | CASSLVTGVNTGELFF | TGCGCCAGCAGCTTGGTTACGGGGGTGAACACCGGGGAGCTGTTTTTT
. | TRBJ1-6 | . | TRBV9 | CASSVDPDNSPLHF | TGTGCCAGCAGCGTAGACCCAGATAATTCACCCCTCCACTTT
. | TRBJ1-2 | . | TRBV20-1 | CSASDYGYTF | TGCAGTGCTTCGGACTATGGCTACACCTTC
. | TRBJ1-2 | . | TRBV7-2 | CASTSGGGYTF | TGTGCCAGCACCTCCGGAGGGGGCTACACCTTC
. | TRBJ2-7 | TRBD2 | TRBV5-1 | CASSLSTGGGSYEQYF | TGCGCCAGCAGCTTGTCCACGGGGGGGGGCTCCTACGAGCAGTACTTC
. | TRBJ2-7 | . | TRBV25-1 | CASSKTVSYEQYF | TGTGCCAGCAGTAAGACTGTCTCCTACGAGCAGTACTTC
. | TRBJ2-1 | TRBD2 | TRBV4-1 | CASRRGLAGGNEQFF | TGCGCCAGCCGCCGAGGACTAGCCGGAGGGAATGAGCAGTTCTTC
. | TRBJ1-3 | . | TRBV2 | CASLGQPTSGNTIYF | TGTGCCAGCTTGGGACAACCTACCTCTGGAAACACCATATATTTT
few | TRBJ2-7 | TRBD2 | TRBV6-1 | CAARRGASYEQYF | TGTGCAGCCCGGCGGGGGGCCTCCTACGAGCAGTACTTC
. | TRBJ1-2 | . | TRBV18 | CASSLRQESGYGYTF | TGTGCCAGCTCACTGCGACAGGAGAGTGGCTATGGCTACACCTTC
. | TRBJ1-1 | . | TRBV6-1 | CASRKGGGTEAFF | TGTGCCAGCAGAAAAGGCGGGGGCACTGAAGCTTTCTTT
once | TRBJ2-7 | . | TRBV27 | CASGPVSGGSYEQYF | TGTGCCAGCGGGCCAGTCTCCGGCGGGTCCTACGAGCAGTACTTC
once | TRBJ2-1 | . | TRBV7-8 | CASSLAVSDEQFF | TGTGCCAGCAGCTTAGCGGTCAGCGATGAGCAGTTCTTC
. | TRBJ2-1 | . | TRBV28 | CASSVTRNEQFF | TGTGCCAGCAGTGTGACTCGCAATGAGCAGTTCTTC
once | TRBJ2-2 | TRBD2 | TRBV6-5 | CASRRTSGTGELFF | TGTGCCAGCAGGCGGACTAGCGGCACCGGGGAGCTGTTTTTT